The rows below give T cell receptor beta chains drawn from one sample of a study of CD8 T cells in cerebrospinal fluid in Alzheimer's disease. TCRdb reanalyzed the 10x single-cell sequencing reads, giving one entry per CDR3 protein sequence and no DNA. The sample table includes about 1,400 distinct CDR3 sequences. Material: cerebrospinal fluid. Every receptor here comes from a human donor with mild cognitive impairment. The CDR3 runs from the conserved cysteine through the conserved F or W. Each record gives: V gene, clone size, J gene, CDR3 protein. Rows may omit the clone size; those that give it use once, few, many or a size class.

V: TRBV20-1
size: medium-sized
J: TRBJ2-5
CDR3: CSARGSTGGYRAQYF

V: TRBV7-8
size: large
J: TRBJ2-7
CDR3: CASSLFKGLNYEQYF

V: TRBV18
size: NA
J: TRBJ2-2
CDR3: CASLAAGRTGELFF

V: TRBV7-2
size: medium-sized
J: TRBJ1-3
CDR3: CASSGRSSGNTIYF

V: TRBV2
size: medium-sized
J: TRBJ2-1
CDR3: CASREREGRAEQFF

V: TRBV19
size: medium-sized
J: TRBJ2-6
CDR3: CASSRNSDGWANVLTF

V: TRBV19
size: NA
J: TRBJ2-3
CDR3: CATSPGLHLDTQYF

V: TRBV5-5
size: NA
J: TRBJ2-3
CDR3: CASISSGGAADTQYF

V: TRBV18
size: NA
J: TRBJ2-1
CDR3: CASSPPIGTSEGPFSFGEQFF

V: TRBV19
size: NA
J: TRBJ1-1
CDR3: CASGTGLNTEAFF

V: TRBV9
size: medium-sized
J: TRBJ2-5
CDR3: CASSVGWASLQETQYF

V: TRBV3-1
size: medium-sized
J: TRBJ2-7
CDR3: CASSSRDSRDEQYF

V: TRBV5-1
size: medium-sized
J: TRBJ2-5
CDR3: CASSLDRYQETQYF

V: TRBV20-1
size: medium-sized
J: TRBJ2-7
CDR3: CSARDRTGTYEQYF

V: TRBV12-3/TRBV12-4
size: medium-sized
J: TRBJ2-7
CDR3: CASSRDRAYEQYF

V: TRBV7-9
size: medium-sized
J: TRBJ2-1
CDR3: CASSLDLNEQFF

V: TRBV5-1
size: NA
J: TRBJ2-3
CDR3: CASSLLQGAPDTQYF

V: TRBV5-1
size: medium-sized
J: TRBJ2-7
CDR3: CASSSPLGSEQYF

V: TRBV29-1
size: large
J: TRBJ1-2
CDR3: CSAGDSLRGYTF

V: TRBV7-2
size: large
J: TRBJ1-3
CDR3: CASSFVGLGSGNTIYF

V: TRBV18
size: medium-sized
J: TRBJ1-6
CDR3: CASSPQDRGNSPLHF

V: TRBV6-2/TRBV6-3
size: medium-sized
J: TRBJ2-1
CDR3: CASSLLAGSYNEQFF

V: TRBV6-1
size: medium-sized
J: TRBJ2-7
CDR3: CASSVGYYEQYF